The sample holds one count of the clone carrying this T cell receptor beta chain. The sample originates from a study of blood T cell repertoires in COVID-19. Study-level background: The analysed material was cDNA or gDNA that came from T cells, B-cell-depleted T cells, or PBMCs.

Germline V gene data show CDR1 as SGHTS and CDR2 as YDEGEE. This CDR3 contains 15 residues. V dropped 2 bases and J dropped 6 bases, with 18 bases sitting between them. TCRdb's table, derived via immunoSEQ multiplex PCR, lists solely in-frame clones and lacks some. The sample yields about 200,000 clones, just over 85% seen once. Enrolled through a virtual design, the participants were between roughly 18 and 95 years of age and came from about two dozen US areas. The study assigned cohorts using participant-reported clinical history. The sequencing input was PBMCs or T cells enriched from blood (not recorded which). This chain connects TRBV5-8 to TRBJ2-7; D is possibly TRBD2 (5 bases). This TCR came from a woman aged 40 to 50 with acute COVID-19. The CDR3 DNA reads TGTGCCAGCAGCTTATCCGGGATGAGCAAGAGCGAGCAGTACTTC. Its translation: CASSLSGMSKSEQYF.